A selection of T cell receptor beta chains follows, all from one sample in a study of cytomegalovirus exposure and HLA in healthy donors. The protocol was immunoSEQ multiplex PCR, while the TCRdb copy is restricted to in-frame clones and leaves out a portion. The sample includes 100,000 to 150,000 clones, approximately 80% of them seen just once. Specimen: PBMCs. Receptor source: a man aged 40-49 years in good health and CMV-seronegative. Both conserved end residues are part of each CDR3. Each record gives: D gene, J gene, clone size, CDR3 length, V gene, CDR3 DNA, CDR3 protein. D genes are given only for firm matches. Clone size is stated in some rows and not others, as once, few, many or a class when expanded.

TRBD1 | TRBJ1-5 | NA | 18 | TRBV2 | TGTGCCAGCAGTGAAACCGGGACAGGGGGCATTAGCAATCAGCCCCAGCATTTT | CASSETGTGGISNQPQHF
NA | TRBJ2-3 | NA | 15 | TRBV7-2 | TGTGCCAGCAGCCAGGGTTCCCCTCTCACAGATACGCAGTATTTT | CASSQGSPLTDTQYF
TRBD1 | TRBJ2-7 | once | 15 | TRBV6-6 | TGTGCCAGCAGCCCCGGGACAGCGAGCTCCTACGAGCAGTACTTC | CASSPGTASSYEQYF
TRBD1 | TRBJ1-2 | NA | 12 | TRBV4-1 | TGCGCCAGTCGACAGGGGAGCTATGGCTACACCTTC | CASRQGSYGYTF
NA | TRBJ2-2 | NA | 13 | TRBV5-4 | TGTGCCAGCAGCTTGGCAGTTCCCGGGGAGCTGTTTTTT | CASSLAVPGELFF
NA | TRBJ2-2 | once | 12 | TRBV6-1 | TGTGCCAGCATCCCAAGCTTCGGGGAGCTGTTTTTT | CASIPSFGELFF
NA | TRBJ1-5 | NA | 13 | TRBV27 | TGTGCCACCAGCATCGGGGGCAATCAGCCCCAGCATTTT | CATSIGGNQPQHF
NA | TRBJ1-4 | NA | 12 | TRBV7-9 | TGTGCCAGCAGCTGGGAGGGGGAAAAACTGTTTTTT | CASSWEGEKLFF
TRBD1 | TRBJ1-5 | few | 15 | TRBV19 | TGTGCCAGTAATCAAGGGGGCAGGAACAATCAGCCCCAGCATTTT | CASNQGGRNNQPQHF
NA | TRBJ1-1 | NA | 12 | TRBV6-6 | TGTGCCAGCAGAACCACACCTAGCGAAGCTTTCTTT | CASRTTPSEAFF
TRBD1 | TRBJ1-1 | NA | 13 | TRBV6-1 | TGTGCCAGCAGTTGGACAGGGAACACTGAAGCTTTCTTT | CASSWTGNTEAFF